This TCR beta chain was recovered during a study of control samples from healthy donors and cancer patients. The germline V and J ends were trimmed by 1 base and 4 bases, with 13 bases remaining between them. The CDR3 spans 16 residues. CDR1 and CDR2 (germline): LGHDT, YNNKEL (reference sequence). This table comes from immunoSEQ multiplex PCR, and its TCRdb copy is limited to in-frame clones, with some not included. Among around 70,000 clones listed, 75% to 90% were seen once. Sequencing used PBMCs. This clonotype originated in a woman aged 45-60 years with colorectal cancer. The genes are TRBV3-1 (or the pseudogene TRBV3-2) and TRBJ2-2; a possible D gene is TRBD2 (6 bases). CDR3 bases: TGTGCCAGCAGCCAAGGAAGCGGGTCGGTCACCGGGGAGCTGTTTTTT. This translates into CASSQGSGSVTGELFF.